This is a list of T cell receptor beta chains from one sample in a study of blood T cell repertoires in COVID-19. Generated by immunoSEQ multiplex PCR, the TCRdb table keeps only in-frame clones and is missing some. The table includes about 270,000 clones, 82% detected once. The material sequenced was peripheral blood. The source of these receptors is a woman between 18 and 29 years old with acute or convalescent COVID-19. The CDR3 runs from the conserved cysteine through the conserved F or W. A D gene is named only where the DNA matches it firmly. Size is stated for part of the rows, as once, few or many counts, or as a class when the clone is expanded.

CDR3aa | CDR3nt | abundance | j_gene | d_gene | v_gene
CASSQVSYAGGRHTDTQYF | TGTGCCAGCAGCCAAGTGTCCTACGCGGGCGGGAGGCATACAGATACGCAGTATTTT | . | TRBJ2-3 | TRBD2 | TRBV3-1/TRBV3-2
CASSDGTGPEAFF | TGTGCCAGCAGTGATGGGACAGGGCCTGAAGCTTTCTTT | many | TRBJ1-1 | TRBD1 | TRBV2
CASSPRGRDSNQPQHF | TGTGCCAGCAGCCCCAGAGGTAGAGATAGCAATCAGCCCCAGCATTTT | . | TRBJ1-5 | . | TRBV7-6
CASSDGERYYGYTF | TGCGCCAGCTCCGACGGGGAACGCTACTATGGCTACACCTTC | . | TRBJ1-2 | . | TRBV4-3
CSVAVGQGVHGYTF | TGCAGCGTTGCCGTCGGACAGGGGGTGCATGGCTACACCTTC | . | TRBJ1-2 | TRBD1 | TRBV29-1
CASSYSNRVLAEYGYTF | TGTGCCAGCAGTTACTCGAACAGGGTTCTTGCAGAATATGGCTACACCTTC | . | TRBJ1-2 | . | TRBV6-2/TRBV6-3
CASSPRGLNYEQYF | TGTGCCAGCTCACCACGAGGGCTGAACTACGAGCAGTACTTC | . | TRBJ2-7 | . | TRBV18
CASSHDRGPSYEQYF | TGTGCCAGCAGCCACGACAGGGGGCCATCCTACGAGCAGTACTTC | . | TRBJ2-7 | TRBD1 | TRBV7-9
CASRYSSYEQYF | TGTGCCAGCAGATATAGCTCCTACGAGCAGTACTTC | . | TRBJ2-7 | . | TRBV28
CASSPRVYSYNSPLHF | TGTGCCAGCAGTCCAAGAGTTTACTCCTATAATTCACCCCTCCACTTT | . | TRBJ1-6 | . | TRBV27
CASSYSVLNQPQHF | TGTGCCAGCAGTTACAGCGTACTGAATCAGCCCCAGCATTTT | . | TRBJ1-5 | . | TRBV6-5
CASRGHAAEKLFF | TGTGCCAGCCGGGGACACGCTGCTGAAAAACTGTTTTTT | . | TRBJ1-4 | . | TRBV6-6
CASSSRTGANYEQYF | TGTGCCAGCAGCTCCCGGACAGGGGCCAATTACGAGCAGTACTTC | . | TRBJ2-7 | TRBD1 | TRBV7-8